This T cell receptor beta chain stems from a study of immune heterogeneity within non-small cell lung tumors. The authors amplified TCR beta CDR3 by multiplex PCR with 32 V and 13 J primers. TCRdb itself ran the multiplex PCR reads through MiXCR, one entry per CDR3 protein. The sample has some 4,600 distinct CDR3 sequences, about 40% seen once; the top ten hold roughly 30%. Sample share makes this clonotype medium-sized. Bulk tumor gDNA, 600 ng per sample, served as the TCR template. Every primary tumor yielded several biopsies, spaced far apart, that were taken during surgery. Patients underwent curative surgery for non-small cell lung cancer (untreated and newly diagnosed). CDR3 length: 13 amino acids. With 1 base removed from V and 7 bases from J, the gap between germline ends came to 6 bases. From germline, CDR1 is SGHRS and CDR2 YFSETQ.

This receptor was identified in a woman between 50 and 59 years old with non-small cell lung cancer. The sequenced sample consisted of lung tumor tissue. V usage is TRBV5-1 and J usage is TRBJ1-6; D not certain. Here the CDR3 reads CASSLSENSPLHF. In DNA, the CDR3 is TGCGCCAGCAGCTTGTCGGAGAATTCACCCCTCCACTTT.